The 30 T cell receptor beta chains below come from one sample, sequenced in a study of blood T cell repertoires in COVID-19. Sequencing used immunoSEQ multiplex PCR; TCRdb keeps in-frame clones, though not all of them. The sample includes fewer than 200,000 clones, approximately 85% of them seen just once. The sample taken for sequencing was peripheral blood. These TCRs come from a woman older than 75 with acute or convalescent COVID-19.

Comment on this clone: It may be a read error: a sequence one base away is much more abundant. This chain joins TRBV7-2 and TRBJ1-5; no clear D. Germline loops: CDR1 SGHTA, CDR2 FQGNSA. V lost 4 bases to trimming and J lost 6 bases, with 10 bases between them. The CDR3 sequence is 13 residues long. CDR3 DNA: TGTGCCAGCAGCTCCCAACAGAGTCAGCCCCAGCATTTT. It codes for CASSSQQSQPQHF.

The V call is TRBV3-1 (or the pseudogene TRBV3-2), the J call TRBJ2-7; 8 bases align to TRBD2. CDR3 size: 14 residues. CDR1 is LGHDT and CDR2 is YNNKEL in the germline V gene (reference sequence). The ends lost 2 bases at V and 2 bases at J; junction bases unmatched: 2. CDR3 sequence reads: CASSQNGRAYEQYF. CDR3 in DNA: TGTGCCAGCAGCCAAAACGGGAGGGCCTACGAGCAGTACTTC.

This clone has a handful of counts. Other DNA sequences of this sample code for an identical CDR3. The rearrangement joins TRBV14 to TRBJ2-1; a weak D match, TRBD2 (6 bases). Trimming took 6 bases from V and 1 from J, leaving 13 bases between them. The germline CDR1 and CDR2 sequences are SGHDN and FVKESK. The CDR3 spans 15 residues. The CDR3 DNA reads TGTGCCAGCAGTCAACTTGGGGGGTCCTACAATGAGCAGTTCTTC. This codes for CASSQLGGSYNEQFF.

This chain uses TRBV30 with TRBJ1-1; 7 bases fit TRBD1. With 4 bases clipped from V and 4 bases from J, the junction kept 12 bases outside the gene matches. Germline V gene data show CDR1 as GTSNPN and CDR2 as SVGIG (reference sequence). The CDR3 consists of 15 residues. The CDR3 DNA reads TGTGCCTGGATGGCCGGCGGGACAGTCGGCACTGAAGCTTTCTTT. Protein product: CAWMAGGTVGTEAFF.

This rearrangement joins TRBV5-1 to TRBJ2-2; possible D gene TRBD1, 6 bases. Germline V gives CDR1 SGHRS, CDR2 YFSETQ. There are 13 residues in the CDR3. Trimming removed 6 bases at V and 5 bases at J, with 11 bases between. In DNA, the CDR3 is TGCGCCAGCACCATTCAGGGGACCGGGGAGCTGTTTTTT. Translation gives CASTIQGTGELFF.

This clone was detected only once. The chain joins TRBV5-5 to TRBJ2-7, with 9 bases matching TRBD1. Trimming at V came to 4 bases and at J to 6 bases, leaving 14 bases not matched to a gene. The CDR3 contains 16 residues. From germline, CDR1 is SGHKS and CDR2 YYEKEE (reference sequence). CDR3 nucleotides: TGTGCCAGCAGCAAAGGGGTGGGGACAGGGTATGGCGAGCAGTACTTC. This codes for CASSKGVGTGYGEQYF.

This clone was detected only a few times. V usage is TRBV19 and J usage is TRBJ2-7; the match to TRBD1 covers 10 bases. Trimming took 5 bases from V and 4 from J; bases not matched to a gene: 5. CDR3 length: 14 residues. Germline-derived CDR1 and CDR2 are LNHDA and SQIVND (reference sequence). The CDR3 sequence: CASSGDRGGYEQYF. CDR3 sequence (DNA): TGTGCCAGTAGTGGGGACAGGGGAGGATACGAGCAGTACTTC. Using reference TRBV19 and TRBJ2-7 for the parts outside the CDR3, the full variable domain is DGGITQSPKYLFRKEGQNVTLSCEQNLNHDAMYWYRQDPGQGLRLIYYSQIVNDFQKGDIAEGYSVSREKKESFPLTVTSAQKNPTAFYLCASSGDRGGYEQYFGPGTRLTVT.

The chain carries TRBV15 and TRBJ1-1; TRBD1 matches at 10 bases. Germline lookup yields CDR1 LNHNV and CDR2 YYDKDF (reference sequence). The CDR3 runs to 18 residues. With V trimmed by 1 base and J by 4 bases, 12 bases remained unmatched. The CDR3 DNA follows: TGTGCCACCAGCAGAGGACAGGATGAGTGGGACAGGGGCACTGAAGCTTTCTTT. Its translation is CATSRGQDEWDRGTEAFF.

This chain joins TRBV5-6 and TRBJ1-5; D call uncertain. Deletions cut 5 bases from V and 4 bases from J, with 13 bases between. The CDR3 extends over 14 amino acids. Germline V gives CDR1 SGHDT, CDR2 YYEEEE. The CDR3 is CASRLSGSNQPQHF. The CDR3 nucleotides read TGTGCCAGCAGGTTATCGGGATCAAATCAGCCCCAGCATTTT. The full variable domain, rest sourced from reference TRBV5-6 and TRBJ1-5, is DAGVTQSPTHLIKTRGQQVTLRCSPKSGHDTVSWYQQALGQGPQFIFQYYEEEERQRGNFPDRFSGHQFPNYSSELNVNALLLGDSALYLCASRLSGSNQPQHFGDGTRLSIL.

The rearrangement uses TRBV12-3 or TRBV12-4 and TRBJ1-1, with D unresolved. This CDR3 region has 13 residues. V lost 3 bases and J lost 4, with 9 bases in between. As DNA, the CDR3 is TGTGCCAGCAGTTTCGCCCGGGGCACTGAAGCTTTCTTT. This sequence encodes CASSFARGTEAFF.

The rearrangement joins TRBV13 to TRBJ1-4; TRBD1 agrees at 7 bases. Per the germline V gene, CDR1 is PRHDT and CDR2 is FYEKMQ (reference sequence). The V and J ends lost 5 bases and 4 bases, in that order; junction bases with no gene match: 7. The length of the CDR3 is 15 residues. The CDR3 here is CASSLWTGLNEKLFF. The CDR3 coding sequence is TGTGCCAGCAGCCTTTGGACAGGTCTTAATGAAAAACTGTTTTTT.

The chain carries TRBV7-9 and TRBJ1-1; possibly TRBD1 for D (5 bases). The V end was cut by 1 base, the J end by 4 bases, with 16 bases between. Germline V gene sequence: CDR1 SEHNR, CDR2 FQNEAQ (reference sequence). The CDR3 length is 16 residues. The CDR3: CASSLGLPGIGTEAFF. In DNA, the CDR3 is TGTGCCAGCAGCTTAGGGCTCCCAGGGATCGGCACTGAAGCTTTCTTT.

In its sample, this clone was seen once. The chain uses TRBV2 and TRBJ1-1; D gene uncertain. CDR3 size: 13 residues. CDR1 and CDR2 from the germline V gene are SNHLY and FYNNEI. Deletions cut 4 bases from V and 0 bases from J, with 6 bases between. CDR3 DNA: TGTGCCAGCAGTGCAGGAATGAACACTGAAGCTTTCTTT. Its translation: CASSAGMNTEAFF.

CDR3 loop: CASSLGISGLNNEQFF. Here the CDR3 DNA reads TGTGCCAGCAGCTTAGGTATTAGCGGACTTAACAATGAGCAGTTCTTC. The chain recombines TRBV7-9 with TRBJ2-1, with a tentative D call TRBD2 (6 bases). Germline V lookup: CDR1 SEHNR, CDR2 FQNEAQ (reference sequence). The CDR3 has 16 amino acids. V was pared by 1 base and J by 5 bases, with 15 bases between.

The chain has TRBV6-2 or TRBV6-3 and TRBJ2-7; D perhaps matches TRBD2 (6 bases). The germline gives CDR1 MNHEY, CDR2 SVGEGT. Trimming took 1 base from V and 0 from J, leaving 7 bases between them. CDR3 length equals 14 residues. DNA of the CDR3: TGTGCCAGCAGTTACTTGGGGGGCTCCTACGAGCAGTACTTC. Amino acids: CASSYLGGSYEQYF.

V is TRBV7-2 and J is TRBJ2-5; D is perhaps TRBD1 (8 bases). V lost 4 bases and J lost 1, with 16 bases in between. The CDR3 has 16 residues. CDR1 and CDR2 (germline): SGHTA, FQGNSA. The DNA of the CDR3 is TGTGCCAGCAGCTCGGGGGGACAGGCCCGCCAAGAGACCCAGTACTTC. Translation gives CASSSGGQARQETQYF.

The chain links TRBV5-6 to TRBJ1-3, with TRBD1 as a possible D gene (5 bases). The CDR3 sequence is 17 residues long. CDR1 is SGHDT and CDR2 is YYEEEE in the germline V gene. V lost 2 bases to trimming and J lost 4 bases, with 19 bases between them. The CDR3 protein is CASSFRDYHMTGNTIYF. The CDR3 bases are TGTGCCAGCAGCTTCCGGGACTACCATATGACAGGAAACACCATATATTTT.

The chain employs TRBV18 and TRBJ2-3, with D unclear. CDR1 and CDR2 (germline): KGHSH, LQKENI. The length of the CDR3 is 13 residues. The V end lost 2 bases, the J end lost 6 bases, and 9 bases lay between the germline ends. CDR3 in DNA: TGTGCCAGCTCACCAGGCCCCGGGGATACGCAGTATTTT. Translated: CASSPGPGDTQYF.

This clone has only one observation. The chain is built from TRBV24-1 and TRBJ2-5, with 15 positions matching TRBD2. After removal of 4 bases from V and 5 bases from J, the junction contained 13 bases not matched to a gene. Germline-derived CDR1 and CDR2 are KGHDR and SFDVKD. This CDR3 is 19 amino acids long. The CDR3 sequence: CATSDYRTSGGALKETQYF. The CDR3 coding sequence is TGTGCCACCAGTGACTACCGGACTAGCGGGGGGGCCTTGAAGGAGACCCAGTACTTC.

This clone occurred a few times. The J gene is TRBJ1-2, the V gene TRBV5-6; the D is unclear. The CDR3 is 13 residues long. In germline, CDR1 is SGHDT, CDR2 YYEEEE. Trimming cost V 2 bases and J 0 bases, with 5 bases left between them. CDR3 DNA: TGTGCCAGCAGCTTAGGAGCTAACTATGGCTACACCTTC. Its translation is CASSLGANYGYTF.

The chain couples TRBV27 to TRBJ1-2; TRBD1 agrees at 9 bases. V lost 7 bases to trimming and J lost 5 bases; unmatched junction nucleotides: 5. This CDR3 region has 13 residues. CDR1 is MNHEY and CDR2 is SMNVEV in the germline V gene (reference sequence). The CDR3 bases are TGTGCCAGCACTTCGACAGGGGGATATGGCTACACCTTC. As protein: CASTSTGGYGYTF.

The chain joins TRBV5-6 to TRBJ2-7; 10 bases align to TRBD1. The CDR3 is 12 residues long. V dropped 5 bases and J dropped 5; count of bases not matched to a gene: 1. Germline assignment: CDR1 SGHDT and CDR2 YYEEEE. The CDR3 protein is CASRGQGHEQYF. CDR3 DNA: TGTGCCAGCAGGGGACAGGGGCACGAGCAGTACTTC.

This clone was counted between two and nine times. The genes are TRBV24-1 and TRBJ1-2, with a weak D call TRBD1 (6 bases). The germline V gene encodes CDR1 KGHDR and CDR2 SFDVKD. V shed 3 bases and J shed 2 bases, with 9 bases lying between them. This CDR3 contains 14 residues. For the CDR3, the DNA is TGTGCCACCAGTGATCCTGGACAGAACTATGGCTACACCTTC. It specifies CATSDPGQNYGYTF.

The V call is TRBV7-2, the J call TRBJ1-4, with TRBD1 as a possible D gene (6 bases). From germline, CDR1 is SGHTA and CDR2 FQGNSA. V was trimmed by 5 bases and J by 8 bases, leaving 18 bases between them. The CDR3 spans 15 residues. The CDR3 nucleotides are TGTGCCAGCAGCCATACAGGGACGAGGGTCGAAAAACTGTTTTTT. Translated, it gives CASSHTGTRVEKLFF.

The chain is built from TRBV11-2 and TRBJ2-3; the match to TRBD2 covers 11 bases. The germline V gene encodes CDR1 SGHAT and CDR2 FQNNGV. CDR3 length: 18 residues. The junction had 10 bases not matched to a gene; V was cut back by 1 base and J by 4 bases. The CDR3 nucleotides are TGTGCCAGCAGCTTAGGAAGGCTAGCGGGGGGCAGGGCAGATACGCAGTATTTT. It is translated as CASSLGRLAGGRADTQYF.

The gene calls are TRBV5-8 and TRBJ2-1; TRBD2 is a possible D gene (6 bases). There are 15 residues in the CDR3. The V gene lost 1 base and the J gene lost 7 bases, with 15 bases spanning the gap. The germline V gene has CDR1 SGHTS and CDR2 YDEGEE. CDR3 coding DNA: TGTGCCAGCAGCTTGAGGAGGGGAGCATGGAATGAGCAGTTCTTC. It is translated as CASSLRRGAWNEQFF.

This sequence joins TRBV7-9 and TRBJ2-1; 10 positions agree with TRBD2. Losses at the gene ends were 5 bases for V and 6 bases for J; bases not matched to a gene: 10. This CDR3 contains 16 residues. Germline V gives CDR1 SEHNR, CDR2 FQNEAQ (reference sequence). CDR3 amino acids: CASSQRTSGPFNEQFF. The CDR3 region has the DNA TGTGCCAGCAGCCAGAGGACTAGCGGCCCTTTCAATGAGCAGTTCTTC.

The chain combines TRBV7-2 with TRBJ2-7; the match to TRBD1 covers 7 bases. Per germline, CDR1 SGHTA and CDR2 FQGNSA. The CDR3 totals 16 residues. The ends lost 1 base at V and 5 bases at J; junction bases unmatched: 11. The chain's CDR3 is CASSLVGPGRGNEQYF. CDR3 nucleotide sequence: TGTGCCAGCAGCTTAGTTGGGCCGGGCAGGGGGAACGAGCAGTACTTC.

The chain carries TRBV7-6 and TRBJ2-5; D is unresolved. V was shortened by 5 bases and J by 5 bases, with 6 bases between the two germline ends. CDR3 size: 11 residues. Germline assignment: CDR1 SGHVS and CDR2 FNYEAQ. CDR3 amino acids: CASSTSETQYF. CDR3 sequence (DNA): TGTGCCAGCAGCACAAGTGAGACCCAGTACTTC.

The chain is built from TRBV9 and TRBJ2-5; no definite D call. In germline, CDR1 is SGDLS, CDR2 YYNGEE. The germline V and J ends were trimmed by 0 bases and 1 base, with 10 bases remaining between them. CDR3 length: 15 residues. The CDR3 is CASSVDATFQETQYF. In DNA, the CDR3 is TGTGCCAGCAGCGTAGATGCTACTTTCCAAGAGACCCAGTACTTC.